These T cell receptor beta chains were read from a single sample in a study of cytomegalovirus exposure and HLA in healthy donors. Only in-frame clones appear in the TCRdb table, and some are missing; sequencing was by immunoSEQ multiplex PCR. The table includes 100,000 to 150,000 clones, about 73% detected once. The sample was PBMCs. The source of these receptors is a woman aged 40 to 50 in good health and CMV-seropositive. Both conserved end residues are part of each CDR3. D genes are given only for firm matches. The size entry is marked missing in some rows and otherwise reads once, few, many or a size class.

CDR3nt: TGTGCCAGCAGTTCCCTAGCGGGAGGAATATACGAGCAGTACTTC
CDR3aa: CASSSLAGGIYEQYF
d_gene: TRBD2
v_gene: TRBV27
j_gene: TRBJ2-7
abundance: NA

CDR3nt: TGTGCCAGCAGCTCTCGGACTAGCAGGAGCGAGCAGTACTTC
CDR3aa: CASSSRTSRSEQYF
d_gene: TRBD2
v_gene: TRBV11-2
j_gene: TRBJ2-7
abundance: NA

CDR3nt: TGTGCCAGCAGCCGGACAGGGGGCAGCGGGTACGAGCAGTACTTC
CDR3aa: CASSRTGGSGYEQYF
d_gene: TRBD1
v_gene: TRBV7-2
j_gene: TRBJ2-7
abundance: NA

CDR3nt: TGTGCCAGCAGTTTGGACAGGGCGGGGGGCTACACCTTC
CDR3aa: CASSLDRAGGYTF
d_gene: TRBD1
v_gene: TRBV6-1
j_gene: TRBJ1-2
abundance: NA

CDR3nt: TGTGCCAGCAGCTTATCATCAGGACAGTATGAAGCTTTCTTT
CDR3aa: CASSLSSGQYEAFF
d_gene: NA
v_gene: TRBV7-9
j_gene: TRBJ1-1
abundance: NA

CDR3nt: TGTGCCAGTAGTATGGACAGCACCTATGGCTACACCTTC
CDR3aa: CASSMDSTYGYTF
d_gene: NA
v_gene: TRBV19
j_gene: TRBJ1-2
abundance: NA

CDR3nt: TGTGCCAGCAGCCCTCGAGAGACCTACGAGCAGTACTTC
CDR3aa: CASSPRETYEQYF
d_gene: NA
v_gene: TRBV7-2
j_gene: TRBJ2-7
abundance: NA

CDR3nt: TGTGCCAGCTCCGAGGGGGGGCGAGAGACTGAAGCTTTCTTT
CDR3aa: CASSEGGRETEAFF
d_gene: NA
v_gene: TRBV7-9
j_gene: TRBJ1-1
abundance: NA

CDR3nt: TGCGCCAGCAGCCAAGACCCGGGTTGGACTAGTTGGAATGAGCAGTTCTTC
CDR3aa: CASSQDPGWTSWNEQFF
d_gene: TRBD2
v_gene: TRBV4-3
j_gene: TRBJ2-1
abundance: NA

CDR3nt: TGCGCCAGCAGTCGGGGAGGCTATAGCTACACCTTC
CDR3aa: CASSRGGYSYTF
d_gene: NA
v_gene: TRBV4-1
j_gene: TRBJ1-2
abundance: NA

CDR3nt: TGTGCCAGCAGTTTATCGGGACAGGGCCCTAGGCTCACCTTC
CDR3aa: CASSLSGQGPRLTF
d_gene: TRBD1
v_gene: TRBV28
j_gene: TRBJ1-2
abundance: NA

CDR3nt: TGTGCCAGCAGTCTGCGGACAGGACTAAATCAGCCCCAGCATTTT
CDR3aa: CASSLRTGLNQPQHF
d_gene: TRBD1
v_gene: TRBV27
j_gene: TRBJ1-5
abundance: NA

CDR3nt: TGTGCCAGCAGTGAAGGGAGGGAGAACATTCAGTACTTC
CDR3aa: CASSEGRENIQYF
d_gene: NA
v_gene: TRBV2
j_gene: TRBJ2-4
abundance: NA

CDR3nt: TGCGCCAGCAGCTTGGAGTATCAGGGGAATGAGCAGTTCTTC
CDR3aa: CASSLEYQGNEQFF
d_gene: NA
v_gene: TRBV5-1
j_gene: TRBJ2-1
abundance: NA

CDR3nt: TGTGCCAGCAGTGAAGGGACTAGCGGGAGTTACGAGCAGTACTTC
CDR3aa: CASSEGTSGSYEQYF
d_gene: TRBD2
v_gene: TRBV6-1
j_gene: TRBJ2-7
abundance: NA

CDR3nt: TGTGCCTGGAGCCGACAGGGAAATGAAAAACTGTTTTTT
CDR3aa: CAWSRQGNEKLFF
d_gene: TRBD1
v_gene: TRBV30
j_gene: TRBJ1-4
abundance: NA

CDR3nt: TGTGCCAGCAATGGAGGACAGGTGAATTCACCCCTCCACTTT
CDR3aa: CASNGGQVNSPLHF
d_gene: TRBD1
v_gene: TRBV6-1
j_gene: TRBJ1-6
abundance: NA

CDR3nt: TGTGCCAGCAGTCCCCAGACAGGGAACACTGAAGCTTTCTTT
CDR3aa: CASSPQTGNTEAFF
d_gene: NA
v_gene: TRBV6-5
j_gene: TRBJ1-1
abundance: NA

CDR3nt: TGTGCCAGCAGTGAAGCGGGACAGGGGGCCGGGGAGCTGTTTTTT
CDR3aa: CASSEAGQGAGELFF
d_gene: TRBD1
v_gene: TRBV6-1
j_gene: TRBJ2-2
abundance: NA

CDR3nt: TGTGCCAGCAGCACGAATCCGGGACAGCCTCCCTACGAGCAGTACTTC
CDR3aa: CASSTNPGQPPYEQYF
d_gene: TRBD1
v_gene: TRBV7-3
j_gene: TRBJ2-7
abundance: NA

CDR3nt: TGTGCCAGCAGCCCCGGACTAGTTTACGAGCAGTACTTC
CDR3aa: CASSPGLVYEQYF
d_gene: TRBD2
v_gene: TRBV7-2
j_gene: TRBJ2-7
abundance: NA

CDR3nt: TGCGCCAGCAGCCAAGCTTCAGGGGGGACAGATACGCAGTATTTT
CDR3aa: CASSQASGGTDTQYF
d_gene: NA
v_gene: TRBV4-1
j_gene: TRBJ2-3
abundance: NA

CDR3nt: TGCGCCAGCAGTGGACTAGCGGGAGCTATCTACAATGAGCAGTTCTTC
CDR3aa: CASSGLAGAIYNEQFF
d_gene: TRBD2
v_gene: TRBV5-1
j_gene: TRBJ2-1
abundance: NA

CDR3nt: TGTGCCAGCAGCGTAGATCCGGGGGGGAGCTCCTACGAGCAGTACTTC
CDR3aa: CASSVDPGGSSYEQYF
d_gene: TRBD2
v_gene: TRBV9
j_gene: TRBJ2-7
abundance: few

CDR3nt: TGTGCCAGCTCACTGAGGCCTGAACAAGAGACCCAGTACTTC
CDR3aa: CASSLRPEQETQYF
d_gene: NA
v_gene: TRBV18
j_gene: TRBJ2-5
abundance: NA

CDR3nt: TGTGCCAGCAGCGACTGGACAGAGAACTATGGCTACACCTTC
CDR3aa: CASSDWTENYGYTF
d_gene: NA
v_gene: TRBV7-2
j_gene: TRBJ1-2
abundance: once